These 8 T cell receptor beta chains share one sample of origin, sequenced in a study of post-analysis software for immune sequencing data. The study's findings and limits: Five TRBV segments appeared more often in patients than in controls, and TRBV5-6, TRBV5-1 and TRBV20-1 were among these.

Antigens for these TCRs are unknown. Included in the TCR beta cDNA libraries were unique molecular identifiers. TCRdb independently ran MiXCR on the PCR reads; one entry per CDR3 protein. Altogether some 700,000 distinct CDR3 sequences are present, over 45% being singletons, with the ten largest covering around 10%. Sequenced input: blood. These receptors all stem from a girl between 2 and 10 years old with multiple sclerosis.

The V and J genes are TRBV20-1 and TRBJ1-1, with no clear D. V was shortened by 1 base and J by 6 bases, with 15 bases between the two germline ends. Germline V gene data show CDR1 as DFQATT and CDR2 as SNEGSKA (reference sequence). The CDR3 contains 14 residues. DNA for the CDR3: TGCAGTGCTAGAGGAGTCATACAAAGGGCTGAAGCTTTCTTT. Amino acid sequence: CSARGVIQRAEAFF.

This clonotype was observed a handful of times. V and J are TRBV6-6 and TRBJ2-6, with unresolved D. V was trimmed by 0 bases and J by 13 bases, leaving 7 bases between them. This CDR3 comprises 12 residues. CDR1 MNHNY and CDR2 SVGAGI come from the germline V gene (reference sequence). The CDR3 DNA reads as TGTGCCAGCAGTTACTCGTTCAATGTCCTGACTTTC. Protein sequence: CASSYSFNVLTF.

CDR3 DNA sequence: TGTGCCAGCAGCTTCTGGACAGAAGACAAAATGAACACTGAAGCTTTCTTT. It specifies CASSFWTEDKMNTEAFF. V usage is TRBV7-3 and J usage is TRBJ1-1; possible D gene TRBD1, 6 bases. Per the germline V gene, CDR1 is SGHTA and CDR2 is FQGTGA. This CDR3 is built from 17 residues. V dropped 3 bases and J dropped 0 bases, with 17 bases sitting between them.

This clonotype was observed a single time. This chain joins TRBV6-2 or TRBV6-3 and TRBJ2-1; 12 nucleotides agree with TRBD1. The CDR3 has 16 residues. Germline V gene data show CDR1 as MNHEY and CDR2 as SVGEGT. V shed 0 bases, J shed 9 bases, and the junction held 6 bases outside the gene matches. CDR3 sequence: CASSYSRDRGQGEQFF. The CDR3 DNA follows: TGTGCCAGCAGTTACTCACGGGACAGGGGGCAAGGTGAGCAGTTCTTC.

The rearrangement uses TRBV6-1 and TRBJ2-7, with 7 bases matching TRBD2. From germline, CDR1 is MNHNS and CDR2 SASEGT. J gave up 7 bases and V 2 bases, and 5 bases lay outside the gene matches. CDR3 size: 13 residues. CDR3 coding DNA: TGTGCCAGCAGTGAATGGGAGGGGCGGGAGCAGTACTTC. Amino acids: CASSEWEGREQYF.

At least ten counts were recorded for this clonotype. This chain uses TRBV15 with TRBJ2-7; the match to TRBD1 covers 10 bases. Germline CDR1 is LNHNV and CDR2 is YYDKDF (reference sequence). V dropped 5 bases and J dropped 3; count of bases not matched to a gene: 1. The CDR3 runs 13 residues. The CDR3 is CATSRDRGYEQYF. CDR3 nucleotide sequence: TGTGCCACCAGCCGGGACAGGGGCTACGAGCAGTACTTC.

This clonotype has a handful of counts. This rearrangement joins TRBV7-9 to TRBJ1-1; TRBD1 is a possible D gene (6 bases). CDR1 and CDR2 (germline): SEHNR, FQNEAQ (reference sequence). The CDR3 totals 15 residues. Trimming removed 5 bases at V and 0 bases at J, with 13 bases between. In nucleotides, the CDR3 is TGTGCCAGCAGCGGTATGACAGGACTGAACACTGAAGCTTTCTTT. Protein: CASSGMTGLNTEAFF.

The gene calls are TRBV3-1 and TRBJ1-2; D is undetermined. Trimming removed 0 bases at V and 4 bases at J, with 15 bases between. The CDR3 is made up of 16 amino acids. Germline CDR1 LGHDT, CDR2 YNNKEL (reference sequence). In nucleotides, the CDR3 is TGTGCCAGCAGCCAAGATAGGAGGGTCTCGGGCTATGGCTACACCTTC. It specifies CASSQDRRVSGYGYTF.